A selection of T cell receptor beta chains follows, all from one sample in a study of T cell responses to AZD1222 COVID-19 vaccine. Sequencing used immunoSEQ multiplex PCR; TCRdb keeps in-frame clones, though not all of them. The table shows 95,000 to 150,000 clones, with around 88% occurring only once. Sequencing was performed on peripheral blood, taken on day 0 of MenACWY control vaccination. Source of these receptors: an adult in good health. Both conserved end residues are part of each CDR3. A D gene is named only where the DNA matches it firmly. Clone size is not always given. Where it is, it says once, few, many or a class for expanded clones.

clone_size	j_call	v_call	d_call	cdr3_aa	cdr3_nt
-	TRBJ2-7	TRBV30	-	CAWSVLLDRSYEQYF	TGTGCCTGGAGTGTACTTCTCGACAGGAGCTACGAGCAGTACTTC
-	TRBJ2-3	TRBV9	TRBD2	CASSGLASPDTQYF	TGTGCCAGCAGCGGACTAGCTTCACCAGATACGCAGTATTTT
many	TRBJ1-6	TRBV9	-	CASSEGGSPLHF	TGTGCCAGCAGCGAGGGGGGTTCACCCCTCCACTTT
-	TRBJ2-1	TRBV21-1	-	CASSKVCSETKYNEQFF	TGTGCCAGCAGCAAAGTGTGCAGCGAGACAAAGTACAATGAGCAGTTCTTC
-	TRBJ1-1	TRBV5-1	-	CASSLRPGDIGTEAFF	TGCGCCAGCAGCTTGAGACCAGGGGACATTGGCACTGAAGCTTTCTTT
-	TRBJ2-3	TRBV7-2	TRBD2	CASSLLGLANRADTQYF	TGTGCCAGCAGCTTACTTGGACTAGCGAATAGAGCAGATACGCAGTATTTT
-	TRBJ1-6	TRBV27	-	CASTSAPGGSPLHF	TGTGCCAGCACCTCTGCTCCGGGGGGGTCACCCCTCCACTTT
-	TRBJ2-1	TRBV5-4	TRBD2	CASNLAGGHVNEQFF	TGTGCCAGCAACCTAGCGGGAGGGCACGTCAATGAGCAGTTCTTC
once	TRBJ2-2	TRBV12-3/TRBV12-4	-	CASSGTETGELFF	TGTGCCAGCAGTGGAACGGAGACCGGGGAGCTGTTTTTT
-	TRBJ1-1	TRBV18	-	CASSGTGVVGNTEAFF	TGTGCCAGCTCAGGAACGGGGGTTGTGGGGAACACTGAAGCTTTCTTT
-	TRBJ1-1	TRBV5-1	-	CASSLALGTEAFF	TGCGCCAGCAGCTTGGCCTTGGGAACTGAAGCTTTCTTT